Sequencing of this TCR beta chain was carried out in a study of shared clonotypes between healthy human individuals. In germline, CDR1 is SGHRS, CDR2 YFSETQ. V was shortened by 0 bases and J by 8 bases, with 14 bases between the two germline ends. The CDR3 covers 14 residues. Profiling relied on immunoSEQ multiplex PCR, and the TCRdb table lists in-frame clones only, not all of them. The repertoire holds a few million clones, with approximately 94% as singletons. Sequencing was carried out using naive CD4+ T cells sorted from blood. Indicated subset: CD45RA+ positively selected. This TCR came from a man aged 18 to 29 in good health. The chain links TRBV5-1 to TRBJ1-2; D remains unclear. CDR3 sequence reads: CASSLDVGPGGYTF. CDR3 nucleotides: TGCGCCAGCAGCTTGGATGTAGGGCCCGGGGGCTACACCTTC.